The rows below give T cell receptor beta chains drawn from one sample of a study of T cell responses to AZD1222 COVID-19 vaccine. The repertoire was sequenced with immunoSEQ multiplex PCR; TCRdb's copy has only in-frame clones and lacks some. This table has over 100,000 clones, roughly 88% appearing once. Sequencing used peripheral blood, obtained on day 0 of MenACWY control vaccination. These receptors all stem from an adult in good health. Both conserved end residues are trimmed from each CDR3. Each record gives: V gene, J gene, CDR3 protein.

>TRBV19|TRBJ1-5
ASSIVLSGRDQPQH
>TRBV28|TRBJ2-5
ASSFKGAVQETQY
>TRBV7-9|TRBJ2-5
ASSPRIWGARETQY
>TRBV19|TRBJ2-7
ASSPGTGIYEQY
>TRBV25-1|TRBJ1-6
ASSPLRTPNSPLH
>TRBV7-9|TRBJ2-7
ASSLVDSDYEQY
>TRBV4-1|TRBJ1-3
ASSQDQGAGNTIY
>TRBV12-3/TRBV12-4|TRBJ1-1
ASSLRSDAF
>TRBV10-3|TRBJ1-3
AISEPIGGASGNTIY
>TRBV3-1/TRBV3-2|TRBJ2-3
ASSAWQSLSTDTQY
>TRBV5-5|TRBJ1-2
ASSLDGQGGYT
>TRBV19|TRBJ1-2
ASSPVAGSTGNNYGYT
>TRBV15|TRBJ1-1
ATSRDPLRDRYGDTEAF
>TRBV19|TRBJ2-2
ASSPGLAGKAGELF
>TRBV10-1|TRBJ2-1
ASSEKTGRVGNEQF
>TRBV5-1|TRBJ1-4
ASSLTGSNEKLF
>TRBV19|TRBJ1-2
ASSMPPNGYT